These 2 T cell receptor beta chains originate from one sample sequenced in a study of control samples from healthy donors and cancer patients (TCRdb year 2020). Library construction relied on the immunoSEQ multiplex PCR assay. The table was pulled from immuneACCESS by TCRdb, which kept in-frame rearrangements only. Such tables lose some clones; where checked, under half of the loss comes from unresolved V genes, and the rest has no known cause. Recorded for this sample are fewer than 200,000 clones; 88% of them occurred a single time. The ten largest clones represent 4.9% of the sample. The sample consisted of blood. The receptors originated from a woman under 40 in good health.

The V gene is TRBV25-1, the J gene TRBJ1-2, with 11 positions matching TRBD1. This CDR3 has 14 residues. V gave up 7 bases and J gave up 7 bases; unmatched junction bases: 8. Per the germline V gene, CDR1 is MGHDK and CDR2 is SYGVNS. The CDR3 DNA is TGTGCCAGCACCAGAGACGGGACAGGGGGTGGCTACACCTTC. Its protein is CASTRDGTGGGYTF.

The chain has TRBV20-1 and TRBJ2-3; TRBD2 is a possible D gene (6 bases). This CDR3 region has 13 residues. The germline V gene encodes CDR1 DFQATT and CDR2 SNEGSKA (reference sequence). Trimming took off 3 bases at V and 2 bases at J, with 9 bases between the two ends. CDR3 DNA sequence: TGCAGTGCTAGTCGGAGGGCCACAGATACGCAGTATTTT. Translating it yields CSASRRATDTQYF.